This passage covers 20 T cell receptor beta chains from one sample sequenced in a study of blood T cell repertoires in COVID-19. The repertoire was sequenced with immunoSEQ multiplex PCR; TCRdb's copy has only in-frame clones and lacks some. This repertoire shows 60,000 to 65,000 clones, around 90% found once; its top ten account for about 9.3%. Sequenced input: peripheral blood. Receptors were obtained from a woman older than 75 with active COVID-19.

The rearrangement uses TRBV7-2 and TRBJ2-1, with TRBD2 identical over 10 bases. The CDR3 totals 17 residues. Germline CDR1 SGHTA, CDR2 FQGNSA. The V and J ends lost 10 bases and 7 bases, in that order; junction bases with no gene match: 19. The CDR3 spells CATDPLGASGSGNEQFF. DNA for the CDR3: TGTGCCACCGACCCCCTAGGGGCTAGCGGGAGTGGAAATGAGCAGTTCTTC. Supplemented by reference TRBV7-2 and TRBJ2-1, the full variable domain reads GAGVSQSPSNKVTEKGKDVELRCDPISGHTALYWYRQSLGQGLEFLIYFQGNSAPDKSGLPSDRFSAERTGGSVSTLTIQRTQQEDSAVYLCATDPLGASGSGNEQFFGPGTRLTVL.

The chain is built from TRBV11-3 and TRBJ2-2; 8 nucleotides agree with TRBD1. This CDR3 has 17 residues. V lost 5 bases to trimming and J lost 1 base; unmatched junction nucleotides: 9. Germline CDR1 reads SGHNT; CDR2 reads YENEEA. The CDR3: CASSHFVGQENTGELFF. For the CDR3, the DNA is TGTGCCAGCAGCCACTTTGTGGGACAGGAGAACACCGGGGAGCTGTTTTTT.

The chain has TRBV2 and TRBJ1-6, with a weak D call TRBD1 (6 bases). The CDR3 consists of 14 residues. Trimming left V 6 bases short and J 9 bases short, with 15 bases between. The germline gives CDR1 SNHLY, CDR2 FYNNEI. DNA for the CDR3: TGTGCCAGCAGCGGACAGCTCGATAGTTCACCCCTCCACTTT. Residues: CASSGQLDSSPLHF.

The chain recombines TRBV27 with TRBJ1-4, with a weak D call TRBD1 (6 bases). Germline V lookup: CDR1 MNHEY, CDR2 SMNVEV (reference sequence). CDR3 length: 16 amino acids. V was shortened by 6 bases and J by 1 base, with 15 bases between the two germline ends. The CDR3 loop is CASRPRGGRTNEKLFF. DNA of the CDR3: TGTGCCAGCAGACCACGGGGGGGGCGAACTAATGAAAAACTGTTTTTT.

The rearrangement links TRBV14 to TRBJ2-7, with unresolved D. The CDR3 is 14 residues long. Between the trimmed V and J ends, which lost 1 base and 2 bases, there was a span of 9 bases. Germline CDR1 SGHDN, CDR2 FVKESK. The CDR3 DNA follows: TGTGCCAGCAGCCAAGGAGAGCAAGCCTACGAGCAGTACGTC. Translating it yields CASSQGEQAYEQYV.

The rearrangement links TRBV2 to TRBJ2-1; a possible D gene is TRBD2 (5 bases). V lost 8 bases and J lost 7, with 33 bases in between. CDR3 length: 19 residues. Germline V gene lookup returns CDR1 SNHLY and CDR2 FYNNEI. The DNA for the CDR3 is TGTGCCAGCCGAAGGAGCGGACTCGGCGAGCGCCTCCCGGGGAATGAGCAGTTCTTC. Amino acids: CASRRSGLGERLPGNEQFF. Full variable domain (outside the CDR3, taken from reference TRBV2 and TRBJ2-1): EPEVTQTPSHQVTQMGQEVILRCVPISNHLYFYWYRQILGQKVEFLVSFYNNEISEKSEIFDDQFSVERPDGSNFTLKIRSTKLEDSAMYFCASRRSGLGERLPGNEQFFGPGTRLTVL.

V usage is TRBV28 and J usage is TRBJ2-3; a weak D match, TRBD2 (6 bases). In germline, CDR1 is MDHEN, CDR2 SYDVKM. The germline V and J ends were trimmed by 7 bases and 3 bases, with 20 bases remaining between them. This CDR3 has 16 amino acids. The CDR3 sequence: CASNVGGGILTDTQYF. In DNA, the CDR3 is TGTGCCAGCAACGTAGGAGGCGGGATCCTAACAGATACGCAGTATTTT.

The CDR3 nucleotides are TGTGCCAGCAGCCCAGGGAGGGGCTACACCTTC. This gives the protein CASSPGRGYTF. The V gene is TRBV4-2, the J gene TRBJ1-2; a weak D match, TRBD1 (5 bases). Germline values: CDR1 LGHNA, CDR2 YNFKEQ. Between the trimmed V and J ends, which lost 4 bases and 8 bases, there was a span of 8 bases. The CDR3 is 11 residues long.

This clone was recorded a few times. This rearrangement joins TRBV5-6 to TRBJ1-1; no definite D call. V dropped 2 bases and J dropped 0 bases, with 14 bases sitting between them. This CDR3 comprises 16 residues. Germline loops: CDR1 SGHDT, CDR2 YYEEEE. The CDR3 nucleotides read TGTGCCAGCAGCTTTCGAGGGTTTAGGATGAACACTGAAGCTTTCTTT. As protein: CASSFRGFRMNTEAFF. The full variable domain, in which reference TRBV5-6 and TRBJ1-1 provide the parts outside the CDR3, is DAGVTQSPTHLIKTRGQQVTLRCSPKSGHDTVSWYQQALGQGPQFIFQYYEEEERQRGNFPDRFSGHQFPNYSSELNVNALLLGDSALYLCASSFRGFRMNTEAFFGQGTRLTVV.

This rearrangement joins TRBV30 to TRBJ2-5; D is possibly TRBD1 (6 bases). The germline V and J ends were trimmed by 0 bases and 2 bases, with 13 bases remaining between them. The CDR3 consists of 15 residues. Germline V gene sequence: CDR1 GTSNPN, CDR2 SVGIG (reference sequence). The CDR3 loop is CAWSVLGGQQETQYF. The CDR3 DNA follows: TGTGCCTGGAGTGTACTCGGTGGACAGCAAGAGACCCAGTACTTC.

V gene TRBV11-2 combines with J gene TRBJ2-5; 8 bases line up with TRBD1. The CDR3 contains 16 residues. V lost 5 bases to trimming and J lost 4 bases; unmatched junction nucleotides: 12. Germline CDR1 reads SGHAT; CDR2 reads FQNNGV. As DNA, the CDR3 is TGTGCCAGCAGCCCGGAACGGACAGGGAGGCGAGAGACCCAGTACTTC. The encoded protein is CASSPERTGRRETQYF.

The chain links TRBV20-1 to TRBJ1-4; 10 bases agree with TRBD1. CDR1 DFQATT and CDR2 SNEGSKA come from the germline V gene (reference sequence). The V and J ends lost 3 bases and 6 bases, in that order; junction bases with no gene match: 7. The CDR3 extends over 15 amino acids. The CDR3 loop is CSASPRDRGDEKLFF. CDR3 in DNA: TGCAGTGCTAGTCCCCGGGACAGGGGAGATGAAAAACTGTTTTTT.

This chain connects TRBV20-1 to TRBJ2-3; tentatively, D is TRBD2 (6 bases). This CDR3 comprises 15 residues. V was pared by 3 bases and J by 3 bases, with 16 bases between. Germline CDR1 reads DFQATT; CDR2 reads SNEGSKA (reference sequence). CDR3 coding DNA: TGCAGTGCTAGTCGCGGGACTTCGGGGACAGATACGCAGTATTTT. Translated: CSASRGTSGTDTQYF.

This clone has a single count. The chain joins TRBV4-1 to TRBJ2-1; 7 nucleotides agree with TRBD2. V was pared by 1 base and J by 9 bases, with 3 bases of the junction left unmatched. The CDR3 is made up of 13 amino acids. The germline V gene has CDR1 MGHRA and CDR2 YSYEKL. The CDR3 here is CASSQVSGGEQFF. The CDR3 nucleotides are TGCGCCAGCAGCCAAGTCTCGGGGGGTGAGCAGTTCTTC.

The rearrangement joins TRBV27 to TRBJ1-4; D ambiguous. The CDR3 runs to 13 residues. Germline V gene data show CDR1 as MNHEY and CDR2 as SMNVEV (reference sequence). V lost 6 bases to trimming and J lost 8 bases, with 13 bases between them. CDR3 loop: CASSPIPGEKLFF. DNA of the CDR3: TGTGCCAGCAGCCCCATCCCCGGGGAAAAACTGTTTTTT.

This chain uses TRBV29-1 with TRBJ2-5; no clear D gene. Per germline, CDR1 SQVTM and CDR2 ANQGSEA. CDR3 size: 10 residues. The CDR3 loop reads CNVHQETQYF. CDR3 nucleotides: TGCAACGTCCATCAAGAGACCCAGTACTTC. Combining the CDR3 with reference TRBV29-1 and TRBJ2-5 gives the whole variable domain SAVISQKPSRDICQRGTSLTIQCQVDSQVTMMFWYRQQPGQSLTLIATANQGSEATYESGFVIDKFPISRPNLTFSTLTVSNMSPEDSSIYLCNVHQETQYFGPGTRLLVL.

The CDR3 DNA reads TGTGCCAGTAGTACTAGCGTCAACTCCTACGAGCAGTACTTC. Translating it yields CASSTSVNSYEQYF. The V gene is TRBV19, the J gene TRBJ2-7; possibly TRBD2 for D (6 bases). V was pared by 4 bases and J by 0 bases, with 10 bases between. The CDR3 runs to 14 residues. CDR1 LNHDA and CDR2 SQIVND come from the germline V gene (reference sequence).

The J gene is TRBJ1-2, the V gene TRBV21-1; the table gives TRBD1 as D, unverified against the DNA. TRBV21-1 has pseudogene status. The CDR3 covers 13 residues. This CDR3 reads CASSKTGWGGYTF. The CDR3 region has the DNA TGTGCCAGCAGCAAAACAGGGTGGGGTGGCTACACCTTC.

The chain has TRBV7-2 and TRBJ2-2; D not resolved. The ends were cut back, 8 bases at V and 0 bases at J, with 7 bases in the middle. CDR1 and CDR2 (germline): SGHTA, FQGNSA. CDR3 length: 13 amino acids. The DNA for the CDR3 is TGTGCCAGCGCGGTCGCGAACACCGGGGAGCTGTTTTTT. It yields the protein CASAVANTGELFF.

In its sample, this clone was seen once. The CDR3 nucleotides read TGTGCCAGCAGTCGGACAGGGTTCATTCAGTACTTC. Translation gives CASSRTGFIQYF. The chain combines TRBV6-5 with TRBJ2-4; TRBD1 aligns across 8 bases. This CDR3 is 12 amino acids long. CDR1 and CDR2 (germline): MNHEY, SVGAGI. After removal of 5 bases from V and 9 bases from J, the junction contained 3 bases not matched to a gene.